These 26 T cell receptor beta chains came from one sample sequenced in a study of blood T cell repertoires in COVID-19. Clones were sequenced by immunoSEQ multiplex PCR, and TCRdb holds only the in-frame ones, with some missing. The sample consists of fewer than 700,000 clones, around nine tenths of them appearing once. Sequencing was carried out using peripheral blood. Every receptor here comes from a woman aged 45-59 years with COVID-19, enrolled during active disease.

J is TRBJ2-3 and V is TRBV27; TRBD1 matches 10 bases. This CDR3 comprises 14 residues. From germline, CDR1 is MNHEY and CDR2 SMNVEV (reference sequence). After removal of 5 bases from V and 5 bases from J, the junction contained 4 bases not matched to a gene. CDR3 bases: TGTGCCAGCAGTGACAGGGGGCCCGGAGATACGCAGTATTTT. Translation: CASSDRGPGDTQYF.

V and J are TRBV7-3 and TRBJ2-3; D not resolved. Trimming took off 1 base at V and 1 base at J, with 3 bases between the two ends. This CDR3 has 13 amino acids. CDR1 SGHTA and CDR2 FQGTGA come from the germline V gene. The CDR3 spells CASSLSGTDTQYF. In DNA, the CDR3 is TGTGCCAGCAGCTTAAGCGGCACAGATACGCAGTATTTT. The full variable domain, completed using reference TRBV7-3 and TRBJ2-3, is GAGVSQTPSNKVTEKGKYVELRCDPISGHTALYWYRQSLGQGPEFLIYFQGTGAADDSGLPNDRFFAVRPEGSVSTLKIQRTERGDSAVYLCASSLSGTDTQYFGPGTRLTVL.

CDR3 sequence (DNA): TGTGCCACCAGCAGAGGGCGGCAGGGCGCGAACACCGGGGAGCTGTTTTTT. Its protein product is CATSRGRQGANTGELFF. J is TRBJ2-2 and V is TRBV15; TRBD1 is a possible D gene (5 bases). Germline CDR1 and CDR2: LNHNV and YYDKDF (reference sequence). V was trimmed by 1 base and J by 0 bases, leaving 12 bases between them. There are 17 residues in the CDR3.

Only one count was recorded for this clone. The chain uses TRBV6-7 and TRBJ1-4, with 8 bases aligning to TRBD1. TRBV6-7 belongs to the ORF category, with a function that is uncertain. J lost 4 bases, V lost 2 bases, and 9 bases had no gene match. This CDR3 spans 17 amino acids. The DNA of the CDR3 is TGTGCCAGCAGTTACGGGGGACAGGCTTTGAGTAATGAAAAACTGTTTTTT. Translating it yields CASSYGGQALSNEKLFF.

This rearrangement joins TRBV11-2 to TRBJ2-7; 8 positions match TRBD2. The germline V gene has CDR1 SGHAT and CDR2 FQNNGV. CDR3 length: 15 residues. V lost 3 bases to trimming and J lost 3 bases; unmatched junction nucleotides: 7. The CDR3 loop reads CASSFGGGPVYEQYF. The CDR3 coding sequence is TGTGCCAGCAGCTTTGGCGGGGGGCCCGTCTACGAGCAGTACTTC.

This chain links TRBV6-6 with TRBJ1-1, with 7 positions matching TRBD1. The V segment lost 6 bases and the J segment 3 bases; nucleotides outside the gene matches: 4. The CDR3 loop spans 13 amino acids. Germline V gives CDR1 MNHNY, CDR2 SVGAGI (reference sequence). The CDR3 here is CASRLTGDTEAFF. CDR3 nucleotides: TGTGCCAGCAGACTCACAGGGGACACTGAAGCTTTCTTT.

CDR3 in amino acids: CAWSVPSGFYYGYTF. DNA of the CDR3: TGTGCCTGGAGTGTACCTTCGGGGTTTTACTATGGCTACACCTTC. This sequence joins TRBV30 and TRBJ1-2; D is uncertain. V lost 0 bases and J lost 3, with 14 bases in between. The CDR3 covers 15 residues. The germline V gene has CDR1 GTSNPN and CDR2 SVGIG (reference sequence).

CDR3 residues: CASARDREMFRTGELFF. In nucleotides, the CDR3 is TGTGCTAGTGCCCGGGACAGGGAGATGTTTCGTACCGGGGAGCTGTTTTTT. The chain joins TRBV12-5 to TRBJ2-2; 9 nucleotides align to TRBD1. The V gene end was trimmed by 7 bases and the J gene end by 5 bases; junction bases not matched to a gene: 14. The CDR3 sequence is 17 residues long. CDR1 LGHNT and CDR2 FRNRAP come from the germline V gene.

The chain couples TRBV7-2 to TRBJ2-3; TRBD2 is a possible D gene (6 bases). V was shortened by 4 bases and J by 4 bases, with 15 bases between the two germline ends. This CDR3 has 15 residues. CDR1 and CDR2 from the germline V gene are SGHTA and FQGNSA. CDR3: CASSYLAKSPDTQYF. In nucleotides, the CDR3 is TGTGCCAGCAGCTACCTAGCGAAGAGCCCAGATACGCAGTATTTT.

The chain links TRBV5-1 to TRBJ2-2, with D possibly being TRBD1 (6 bases). The CDR3 is made up of 14 amino acids. Trimming removed 2 bases from V and 2 bases from J, with 7 bases in between. Germline V gene sequence: CDR1 SGHRS, CDR2 YFSETQ. The CDR3 region has the DNA TGCGCCAGCAGCTTCGGGACAAACACCGGGGAGCTGTTTTTT. The encoded protein is CASSFGTNTGELFF.

The CDR3 DNA reads as TGCAGCGCTCACAGGGCCGGGGACATTCAGTACTTC. It encodes CSAHRAGDIQYF. The chain recombines TRBV29-1 with TRBJ2-4, with TRBD1 as a possible D gene (6 bases). Trimming took off 7 bases at V and 8 bases at J, with 15 bases between the two ends. The CDR3 length is 12 residues. Germline V lookup: CDR1 SQVTM, CDR2 ANQGSEA.

This clone was picked up a small number of times. Other DNA sequences in the sample encode the same CDR3. The chain employs TRBV28 and TRBJ1-5; no clear D. CDR1 and CDR2 (germline): MDHEN, SYDVKM. V was trimmed by 7 bases and J by 1 base, leaving 5 bases between them. The CDR3 length is 12 residues. The CDR3 nucleotides are TGTGCCAGCATATCCAGCAATCAGCCCCAGCATTTT. Translated, it gives CASISSNQPQHF.

The chain carries TRBV30 and TRBJ2-1; 14 bases map to TRBD2. Germline assignment: CDR1 GTSNPN and CDR2 SVGIG (reference sequence). This CDR3 region has 16 residues. Losses at the gene ends were 0 bases for V and 6 bases for J; bases not matched to a gene: 4. The CDR3 loop is CAWSVRLAGGPNEQFF. The CDR3 DNA reads as TGTGCCTGGAGTGTACGACTAGCGGGGGGGCCCAATGAGCAGTTCTTC.

The J gene is TRBJ2-3, the V gene TRBV10-3; no firm D call. CDR1 and CDR2 from the germline V gene are ENHRY and SYGVKD. Trimming removed 8 bases at V and 0 bases at J, with 15 bases between. The CDR3 runs to 15 residues. DNA of the CDR3: TGTGCCATCCTCGTCGAGAGCCCAAGCACAGATACGCAGTATTTT. Protein: CAILVESPSTDTQYF.

This chain uses TRBV9 with TRBJ2-2; the match to TRBD2 covers 11 bases. CDR1 SGDLS and CDR2 YYNGEE come from the germline V gene. The CDR3 loop spans 15 amino acids. The J segment lost 3 bases and the V segment lost 6 bases, leaving 4 bases of the junction unmatched. The CDR3 region has the DNA TGTGCCAGCAAAACTAGCGGGGGAGACACCGGGGAGCTGTTTTTT. It is translated as CASKTSGGDTGELFF. The full variable domain, in which reference TRBV9 and TRBJ2-2 provide the parts outside the CDR3, is DSGVTQTPKHLITATGQRVTLRCSPRSGDLSVYWYQQSLDQGLQFLIQYYNGEERAKGNILERFSAQQFPDLHSELNLSSLELGDSALYFCASKTSGGDTGELFFGEGSRLTVL.

The J gene is TRBJ1-3, the V gene TRBV19; TRBD1 aligns across 11 bases. This CDR3 region has 21 residues. The trim removed 2 bases at V and 4 bases at J, leaving 19 bases unmatched. Per germline, CDR1 LNHDA and CDR2 SQIVND (reference sequence). The CDR3 DNA sequence: TGTGCCAGTAGTATAAGGCGGACAGGGGGCCTTTCTTCGGGATCAGGAAACACCATATATTTT. Encoded protein: CASSIRRTGGLSSGSGNTIYF.

The CDR3 coding sequence is TGTGCCAGCACACACCGGGACAGTACGATGCAGTACTTC. It specifies CASTHRDSTMQYF. The chain couples TRBV6-5 to TRBJ2-7, with 7 bases that match TRBD1. CDR3 length equals 13 residues. V gave up 7 bases and J gave up 9 bases; unmatched junction bases: 12. The germline V gene has CDR1 MNHEY and CDR2 SVGAGI.

The chain links TRBV30 to TRBJ1-6; no reliable D call. The V and J ends lost 8 bases and 7 bases respectively, with 18 bases between them. Looked up from germline, CDR1 is GTSNPN and CDR2 is SVGIG (reference sequence). The CDR3 sequence is 14 residues long. This CDR3 reads CATRIYGENSPLHF. CDR3 sequence (DNA): TGTGCCACGCGAATTTACGGGGAAAATTCACCCCTCCACTTT.

This CDR3 reads CASSWPRRGSQDSGNTIYF. CDR3 nucleotide sequence: TGTGCCAGCAGTTGGCCCAGACGGGGGAGCCAGGACTCTGGAAACACCATATATTTT. The rearrangement uses TRBV28 and TRBJ1-3; possible D gene TRBD1, 5 bases. CDR1 is MDHEN and CDR2 is SYDVKM in the germline V gene. CDR3 length: 19 amino acids. V was pared by 4 bases and J by 0 bases, with 22 bases between. Full variable domain (rest looked up from reference TRBV28 and TRBJ1-3): DVKVTQSSRYLVKRTGEKVFLECVQDMDHENMFWYRQDPGLGLRLIYFSYDVKMKEKGDIPEGYSVSREKKERFSLILESASTNQTSMYLCASSWPRRGSQDSGNTIYFGEGSWLTVV.

This sequence joins TRBV7-9 and TRBJ1-2; possibly TRBD1 for D (5 bases). This CDR3 spans 14 amino acids. The germline CDR1 and CDR2 sequences are SEHNR and FQNEAQ (reference sequence). V was trimmed by 5 bases and J by 4 bases, leaving 14 bases between them. In DNA form, the CDR3 reads TGTGCCAGCAGCCTAGGTGGGGCTTCCTATGGCTACACCTTC. This gives the protein CASSLGGASYGYTF.

V gene TRBV7-3 combines with J gene TRBJ1-3; 8 bases agree with TRBD1. Germline-derived CDR1 and CDR2 are SGHTA and FQGTGA. Unmatched junction bases numbered 10, after V lost 5 bases and J lost 1 base. This CDR3 has 17 amino acids. For the CDR3, the DNA is TGTGCCAGCAGCCTCCTCACCCGGACAGGGTCTGGAAACACCATATATTTT. It specifies CASSLLTRTGSGNTIYF.

The V and J genes are TRBV27 and TRBJ2-3; 9 bases fit TRBD1. Germline V gene data show CDR1 as MNHEY and CDR2 as SMNVEV (reference sequence). This CDR3 contains 16 residues. Germline trimming cut 3 bases from V and 1 base from J; bases unmatched to any gene: 5. Here the CDR3 reads CASSFVGQGGTDTQYF. The CDR3 DNA reads as TGTGCCAGCAGTTTCGTGGGACAGGGAGGCACAGATACGCAGTATTTT.

CDR3 sequence: CASSYGRGGGNEKLFF. The DNA of the CDR3 is TGTGCCAGCAGTTACGGCCGGGGGGGCGGTAATGAAAAACTGTTTTTT. This sequence joins TRBV6-5 and TRBJ1-4; D possibly corresponds to TRBD1 (6 bases). Trimming removed 2 bases from V and 4 bases from J, with 14 bases in between. Germline V CDR1 and CDR2: MNHEY, SVGAGI. This CDR3 contains 16 residues.

This clone was seen just once. V and J are TRBV11-1 and TRBJ2-5, with 8 bases identical to TRBD2. Germline loops: CDR1 SGHAT, CDR2 FQDESV (reference sequence). V was pared by 5 bases and J by 5 bases, with 7 bases of the junction left unmatched. This CDR3 spans 14 amino acids. CDR3 nucleotide sequence: TGTGCCAGCAGCCCCGGACTAGCAGGGGAGACCCAGTACTTC. It is translated as CASSPGLAGETQYF.

The rearrangement uses TRBV24-1 and TRBJ2-1; a possible D gene is TRBD2 (6 bases). Trimming removed 4 bases at V and 8 bases at J, with 20 bases between. CDR3 size: 16 residues. In germline, CDR1 is KGHDR, CDR2 SFDVKD. CDR3 DNA sequence: TGTGCCACCAGTGACTCCACTAGCAGGTTTCTCGATGAGCAGTTCTTC. Protein product: CATSDSTSRFLDEQFF.

This sequence joins TRBV12-1 and TRBJ2-3; the table's D call, TRBD2, has no DNA check behind it. TRBV12-1 is deemed a pseudogene. The CDR3 has 16 amino acids. As DNA, the CDR3 is TGTGCCAGCAGCGCCGCCGGCCCTCCCGGGGAGAATACGCAGTATTTT. Amino acid sequence: CASSAAGPPGENTQYF.